These T cell receptor beta chains were read from a single sample in a study of CXCR3-negative and CXCR3-positive naive CD8 T cells. From the 5' RACE reads, TCRdb lists one entry per CDR3 protein and no DNA. Listed are 92,000 or so distinct CDR3 sequences; 0.95% to 1.4% falls within the top ten. Sequencing was carried out using naive CXCR3- CD8+ T cells from blood. The receptors were gathered from a human donor in good health. Some clones in this sample may be carry-over from other donors' samples. CDR3s include the opening cysteine and the closing phenylalanine or tryptophan. The order of the fields is J gene, V gene, CDR3 protein.

TRBJ1-1	TRBV5-1	CASSYVGAEAFF
TRBJ2-1	TRBV6-5	CASSYFPGDEQFF
TRBJ2-7	TRBV10-2	CACSGRGYEQYF
TRBJ1-1	TRBV25-1	CASSEAGWTEAFF
TRBJ2-1	TRBV15	CATSRGNEQFF
TRBJ1-2	TRBV15	CATSRTPGQEDYGYTF
TRBJ2-7	TRBV7-3	CASSLLAGVAEQYF
TRBJ2-2	TRBV20-1	CSARDYNSGSNTGELFF
TRBJ2-7	TRBV2	CASSGTSSGLAAYEQYF
TRBJ2-7	TRBV5-1	CASSPPGPQNPEQYF
TRBJ1-1	TRBV4-1	CASSQDRAMNTEAFF
TRBJ2-5	TRBV5-1	CASSLASGGVRETQYF
TRBJ2-7	TRBV3-1	CASSQDRSSSYEQYF
TRBJ2-4	TRBV10-2	CASTGTVNIQYF
TRBJ1-3	TRBV20-1	CSARQGIGGNTIYF
TRBJ2-1	TRBV5-6	CASSSPGLASNEQFF
TRBJ2-3	TRBV9	CASSVGGSEDTQYF
TRBJ2-2	TRBV12-3/TRBV12-4	CASSIQGKAGELFF
TRBJ1-1	TRBV4-3	CASSQEWGLNTEAFF
TRBJ2-1	TRBV28	CASSLGQVNEQFF
TRBJ1-3	TRBV7-9	CASSPPVGAGNTIYF
TRBJ2-7	TRBV30	CAGEDRESYEQYF
TRBJ2-5	TRBV20-1	CSARDGAGAETQYF
TRBJ2-5	TRBV21-1	CASSFPGVKETQYF
TRBJ2-7	TRBV2	CASSHLFPGTQTYEQYF
TRBJ2-1	TRBV5-1	CASSLSTGESYNEQFF
TRBJ2-1	TRBV7-9	CASSLSRKNEQFF
TRBJ2-7	TRBV19	CASKPGQGAYEQYF
TRBJ1-3	TRBV9	CASSVENLSGNTIYF
TRBJ2-2	TRBV29-1	CSVEDLRLNTGELFF
TRBJ2-3	TRBV20-1	CSARDLSGGDTDTQYF
TRBJ2-7	TRBV29-1	CSVVPGHSYEQYF
TRBJ2-5	TRBV29-1	CSVEEGGGETQYF
TRBJ2-1	TRBV28	CASSSRDGYNEQFF
TRBJ1-1	TRBV12-3/TRBV12-4	CASSSAGTPHEAFF
TRBJ2-3	TRBV20-1	CSARLAGSTDTQYF
TRBJ2-1	TRBV4-1	CASSPFDLEGSEQFF
TRBJ2-7	TRBV11-3	CASSWSVGDYEQYF